The sample holds many counts of the clone carrying this TCR beta chain. Its antigen is still unknown. This CDR3 contains 17 residues. V was shortened by 4 bases and J by 6 bases, with 22 bases between the two germline ends. The V gene's germline CDR1 is LNHDA and CDR2 SQIVND (reference sequence). This entry belongs to a study of HIV-infected patients and healthy controls. The repertoire came from unfractionated whole blood and reflected all unsorted peripheral T cells. cDNA was made from 500 ng RNA using alpha and beta constant primers. Using multiplexing indices, alpha and beta chain libraries were generated apart by chain-specific third strand synthesis. One entry per CDR3 protein results from TCRdb running MiXCR on the 5' RACE reads. The table has more than 6,500 distinct CDR3 sequences, 8% seen once; the top ten hold 8% to 10%. Points from the study as a whole: Compared with healthy controls, HIV-infected patients showed less CDR3 sharing between individuals.

The chain couples TRBV19 to TRBJ1-5, with D maybe TRBD1 (6 bases). The sequencing here drew on blood, taken before antiretroviral therapy. This TCR was sampled from an adult with HIV infection. This CDR3 is CASSRSVDRKRGQPQHF. The CDR3 bases are TGTGCCAGTAGTAGAAGTGTAGACAGGAAAAGAGGTCAGCCCCAGCATTTT.